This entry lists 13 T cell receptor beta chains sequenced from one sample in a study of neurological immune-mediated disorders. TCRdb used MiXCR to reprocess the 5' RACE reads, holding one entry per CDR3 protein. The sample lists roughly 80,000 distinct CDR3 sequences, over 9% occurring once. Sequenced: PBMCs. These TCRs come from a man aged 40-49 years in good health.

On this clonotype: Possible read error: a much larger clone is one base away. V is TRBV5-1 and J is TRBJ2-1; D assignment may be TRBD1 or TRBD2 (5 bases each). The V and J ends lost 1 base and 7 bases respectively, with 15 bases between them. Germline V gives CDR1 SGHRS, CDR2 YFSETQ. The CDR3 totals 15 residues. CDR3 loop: CASSLLTQEDNEQFF. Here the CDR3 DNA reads TGCGCCAGCAGCTTGTTGACACAGGAGGATAATGAGCAGTTCTTC. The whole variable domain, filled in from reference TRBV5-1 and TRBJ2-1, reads KAGVTQTPRYLIKTRGQQVTLSCSPISGHRSVSWYQQTPGQGLQFLFEYFSETQRNKGNFPGRFSGRQFSNSRSEMNVSTLELGDSALYLCASSLLTQEDNEQFFGPGTRLTVL.

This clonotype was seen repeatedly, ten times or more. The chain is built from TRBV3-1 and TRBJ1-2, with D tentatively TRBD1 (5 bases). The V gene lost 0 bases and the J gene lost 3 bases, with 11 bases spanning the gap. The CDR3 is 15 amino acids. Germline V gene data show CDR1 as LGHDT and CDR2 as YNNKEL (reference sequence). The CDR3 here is CASSQDPRAHYGYTF. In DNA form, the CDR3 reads TGTGCCAGCAGCCAAGATCCCAGGGCCCACTATGGCTACACCTTC.

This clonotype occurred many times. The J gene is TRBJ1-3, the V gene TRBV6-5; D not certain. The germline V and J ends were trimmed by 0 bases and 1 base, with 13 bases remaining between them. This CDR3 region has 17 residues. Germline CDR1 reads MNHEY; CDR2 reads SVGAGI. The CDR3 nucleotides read TGTGCCAGCAGTTACTCGGCCCACCGCCCGTCTGGAAACACCATATATTTT. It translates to CASSYSAHRPSGNTIYF.

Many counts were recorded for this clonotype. The CDR3 spells CASSQDRVSSYEQYF. In DNA, the CDR3 is TGTGCCAGCAGCCAAGACAGGGTATCGTCCTACGAGCAGTACTTC. This chain uses TRBV7-9 with TRBJ2-7, with 7 bases identical to TRBD1. The germline CDR1 and CDR2 sequences are SEHNR and FQNEAQ (reference sequence). V lost 5 bases, J lost 1 base, and 8 bases stayed unmatched. The CDR3 spans 15 residues. The entire variable domain, with the rest obtained from reference TRBV7-9 and TRBJ2-7, is as follows: DTGVSQNPRHKITKRGQNVTFRCDPISEHNRLYWYRQTLGQGPEFLTYFQNEAQLEKSRLLSDRFSAERPKGSFSTLEIQRTEQGDSAMYLCASSQDRVSSYEQYFGPGTRLTVT.

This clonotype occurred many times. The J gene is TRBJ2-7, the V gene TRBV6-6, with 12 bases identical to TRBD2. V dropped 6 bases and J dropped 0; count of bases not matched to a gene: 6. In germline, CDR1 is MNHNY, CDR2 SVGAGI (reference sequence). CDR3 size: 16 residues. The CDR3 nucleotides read TGTGCCAGCAGCCACACTAGCGGGGGGAACTCCTACGAGCAGTACTTC. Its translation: CASSHTSGGNSYEQYF.

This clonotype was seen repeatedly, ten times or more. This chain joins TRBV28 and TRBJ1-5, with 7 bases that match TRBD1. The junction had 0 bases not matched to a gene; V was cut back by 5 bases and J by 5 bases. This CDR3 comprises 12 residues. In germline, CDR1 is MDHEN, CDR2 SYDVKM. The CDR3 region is CASSTGDQPQHF. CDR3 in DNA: TGTGCCAGCAGTACAGGGGATCAGCCCCAGCATTTT. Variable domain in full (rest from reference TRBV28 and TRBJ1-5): DVKVTQSSRYLVKRTGEKVFLECVQDMDHENMFWYRQDPGLGLRLIYFSYDVKMKEKGDIPEGYSVSREKKERFSLILESASTNQTSMYLCASSTGDQPQHFGDGTRLSIL.

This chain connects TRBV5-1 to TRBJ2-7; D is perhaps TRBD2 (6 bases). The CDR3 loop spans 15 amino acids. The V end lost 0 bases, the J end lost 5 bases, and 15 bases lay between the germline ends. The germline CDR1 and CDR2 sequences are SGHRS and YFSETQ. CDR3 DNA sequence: TGCGCCAGCAGCTTGGCCCCGACTAGGAAGGACGAGCAGTACTTC. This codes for CASSLAPTRKDEQYF.

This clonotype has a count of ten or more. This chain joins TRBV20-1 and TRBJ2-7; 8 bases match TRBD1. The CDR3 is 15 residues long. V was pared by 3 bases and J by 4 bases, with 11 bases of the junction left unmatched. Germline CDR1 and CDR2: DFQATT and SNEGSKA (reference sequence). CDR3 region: CSARAIQGESYEQYF. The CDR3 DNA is TGCAGTGCTAGGGCTATACAGGGGGAGTCTTACGAGCAGTACTTC.

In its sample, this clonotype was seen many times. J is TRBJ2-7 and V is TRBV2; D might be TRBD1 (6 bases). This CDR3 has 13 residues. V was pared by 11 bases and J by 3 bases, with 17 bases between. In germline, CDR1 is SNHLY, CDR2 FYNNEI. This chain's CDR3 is CAWGTTGYYEQYF. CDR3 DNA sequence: TGTGCCTGGGGTACAACAGGGTACTACGAGCAGTACTTC.

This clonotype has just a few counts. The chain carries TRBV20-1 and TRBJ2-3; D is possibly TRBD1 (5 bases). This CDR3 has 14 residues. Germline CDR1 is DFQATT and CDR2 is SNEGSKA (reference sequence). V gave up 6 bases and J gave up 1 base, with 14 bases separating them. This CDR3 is CSASSTVGTDTQYF. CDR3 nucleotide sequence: TGCAGTGCCAGCTCGACAGTCGGCACAGATACGCAGTATTTT.

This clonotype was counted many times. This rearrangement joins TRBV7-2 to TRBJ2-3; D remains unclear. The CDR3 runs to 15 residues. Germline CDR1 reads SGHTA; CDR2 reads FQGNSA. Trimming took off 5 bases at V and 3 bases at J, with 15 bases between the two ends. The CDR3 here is CASSRVWDATDTQYF. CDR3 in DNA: TGTGCCAGCAGCCGAGTGTGGGATGCGACAGATACGCAGTATTTT.

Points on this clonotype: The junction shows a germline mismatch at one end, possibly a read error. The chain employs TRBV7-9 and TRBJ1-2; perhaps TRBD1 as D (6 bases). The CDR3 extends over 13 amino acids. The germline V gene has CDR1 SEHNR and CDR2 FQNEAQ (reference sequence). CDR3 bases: TGTGCCCGCATCGGGTGGAGGGGGGACGGCTGCACCTTC. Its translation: CARIGWRGDGCTF.

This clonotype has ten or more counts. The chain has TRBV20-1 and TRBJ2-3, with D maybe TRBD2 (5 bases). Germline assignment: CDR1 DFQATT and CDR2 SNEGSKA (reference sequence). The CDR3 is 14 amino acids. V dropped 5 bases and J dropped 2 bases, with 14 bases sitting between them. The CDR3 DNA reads TGCAGTGCTCCCTTAGGACTGGCCACAGATACGCAGTATTTT. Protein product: CSAPLGLATDTQYF.